This T cell receptor beta chain is from a study of T-cell reconstitution after alpha-beta-depleted transplantation in children. Trimming took 0 bases from V and 5 from J, leaving 8 bases between them. The V gene's germline CDR1 is SEHNR and CDR2 FQNEAQ (reference sequence). The CDR3 is 13 amino acids. As it was prepared, the TCRbeta library received unique molecular identifiers. One entry per CDR3 protein results from TCRdb running MiXCR on the PCR reads. The sample consists of 600,000 to 700,000 distinct CDR3 sequences, 16% of them appearing once. The sequence derives from a human donor who donated a stem cell graft to a child with acute myeloid leukemia. The genes are TRBV7-9 and TRBJ2-7; D uncertain. This material consisted of PBMCs from the stem cell graft donor, taken from the stem cell graft. The CDR3 reads CASSLARPDEQYF. The CDR3 DNA follows: TGTGCCAGCAGCTTAGCGAGGCCGGACGAGCAGTACTTC.